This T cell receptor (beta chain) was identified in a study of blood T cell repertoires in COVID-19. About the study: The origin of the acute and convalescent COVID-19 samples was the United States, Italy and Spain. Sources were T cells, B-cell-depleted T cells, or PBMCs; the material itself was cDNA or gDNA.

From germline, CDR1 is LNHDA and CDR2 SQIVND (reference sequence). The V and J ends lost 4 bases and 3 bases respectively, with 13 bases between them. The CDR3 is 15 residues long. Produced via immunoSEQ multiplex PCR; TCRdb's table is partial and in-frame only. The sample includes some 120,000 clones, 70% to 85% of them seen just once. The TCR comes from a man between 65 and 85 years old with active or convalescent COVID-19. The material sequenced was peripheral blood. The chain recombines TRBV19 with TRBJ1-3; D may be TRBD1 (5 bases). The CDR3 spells CASSRGQIGGNTIYF. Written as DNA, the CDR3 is TGTGCCAGTAGTAGAGGACAAATCGGTGGAAACACCATATATTTT. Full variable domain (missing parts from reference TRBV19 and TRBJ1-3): DGGITQSPKYLFRKEGQNVTLSCEQNLNHDAMYWYRQDPGQGLRLIYYSQIVNDFQKGDIAEGYSVSREKKESFPLTVTSAQKNPTAFYLCASSRGQIGGNTIYFGEGSWLTVV.